The 26 T cell receptor beta chains below all came from one sample that was sequenced in a study of metastatic and nonmetastatic thyroid tumors. With MiXCR, TCRdb reprocessed the PCR reads. The sample holds around 70,000 clones, roughly 18% seen once. Thyroid surgery was preceded by no treatment in any patient. The sequencing sample was made of blood. These receptor sequences come from a female donor with papillary thyroid cancer or a benign thyroid nodule (not recorded which). Some clones in this sample may be carry-over from other donors' samples.

This clone was seen only a few times. The chain is built from TRBV10-1 and TRBJ2-1, with a possible D match to TRBD2 (5 bases). Germline V CDR1 and CDR2: WNHNN, SYGVQD (reference sequence). This CDR3 spans 16 amino acids. The V end was cut by 0 bases, the J end by 9 bases, with 18 bases between. CDR3 sequence (DNA): TGCGCCAGCAGTGAGTCTGCGGAGTCGGGCGAGGGTGAGCAGTTCTTC. Encoded protein: CASSESAESGEGEQFF.

This clone was detected many times. This chain joins TRBV6-4 and TRBJ2-2; 9 bases align to TRBD1. V was clipped by 3 bases and J by 4 bases; unmatched bases: 3. Germline V lookup: CDR1 MRHNA, CDR2 SNTAGT. This CDR3 region has 15 residues. The chain's CDR3 is CASSEEGQGTGELFF. The CDR3 nucleotides are TGTGCCAGCAGTGAAGAGGGACAGGGCACCGGGGAGCTGTTTTTT.

In this sample, this clone turned up many times. The rearrangement links TRBV28 to TRBJ2-7, with TRBD2 matching over 9 bases. V lost 4 bases, J lost 6 bases, and 13 bases stayed unmatched. The CDR3 loop spans 16 amino acids. Germline values: CDR1 MDHEN, CDR2 SYDVKM. Written as DNA, the CDR3 is TGTGCCAGCAGTTCCCTTGGGGCTAGCGGGAACTCCGAGCAGTACTTC. This sequence encodes CASSSLGASGNSEQYF.

This clone turned up a few times. This may be a read error, as it is one base from a much larger clone. The chain uses TRBV29-1 and TRBJ2-1; D uncertain. There are 11 residues in the CDR3. V lost 5 bases and J lost 10, with 12 bases in between. Germline assignment: CDR1 SQVTM and CDR2 ANQGSEA. Written as DNA, the CDR3 is TGCAGCGTTAGTGTCGGCAAAGAGCAGTTCTTC. Its translation is CSVSVGKEQFF.

This clone was detected only a few times. This chain uses TRBV5-4 with TRBJ2-2; TRBD2 agrees at 8 bases. From germline, CDR1 is SGHNT and CDR2 YYREEE (reference sequence). J was trimmed by 6 bases and V by 4 bases; bases with no gene match: 11. CDR3 length equals 16 residues. DNA of the CDR3: TGTGCCAGCAGCGGACTACAAAGCGGGAGCGCCGGGGAGCTGTTTTTT. Its protein is CASSGLQSGSAGELFF.

This clone was counted at least ten times. The chain has TRBV7-3 and TRBJ2-3, with 10 bases aligning to TRBD2. Per germline, CDR1 SGHTA and CDR2 FQGTGA. The CDR3 runs to 15 residues. Germline trimming cut 5 bases from V and 0 bases from J; bases unmatched to any gene: 2. CDR3 in DNA: TGTGCCAGCAGCCTTAGCGGGGGGAGCACAGATACGCAGTATTTT. It yields the protein CASSLSGGSTDTQYF.

The chain couples TRBV5-4 to TRBJ1-3, with 11 bases lining up with TRBD1. The CDR3 runs 17 residues. The V segment lost 1 base and the J segment 3 bases; nucleotides outside the gene matches: 6. From germline, CDR1 is SGHNT and CDR2 YYREEE (reference sequence). CDR3 protein: CASSLTTGTGGGNTIYF. The CDR3 nucleotides read TGTGCCAGCAGCTTGACGACCGGGACAGGGGGTGGAAACACCATATATTTT.

This clone was detected only a few times. The J gene is TRBJ2-5, the V gene TRBV6-1; 7 bases agree with TRBD1. Germline V gene sequence: CDR1 MNHNS, CDR2 SASEGT. Unmatched junction bases numbered 7, after V lost 5 bases and J lost 1 base. The CDR3 totals 15 residues. The DNA for the CDR3 is TGTGCCAGCAGTTCCCCAGGGGGAACCCAAGAGACCCAGTACTTC. Amino acids: CASSSPGGTQETQYF.

This clone was seen many times. Being one base from a much bigger clone, this may be a read error. The J gene is TRBJ1-2, the V gene TRBV6-1; a possible D gene is TRBD1 (6 bases). This CDR3 region has 16 residues. Germline V gene lookup returns CDR1 MNHNS and CDR2 SASEGT. The CDR3 bases are TGTGCCAGCAGCCCACTCCCTGACAGGAACGACTATGACTACACCTTC. This sequence encodes CASSPLPDRNDYDYTF.

This clone has ten or more counts. The genes are TRBV19 and TRBJ2-2, with a possible D match to TRBD2 (7 bases). Per the germline V gene, CDR1 is LNHDA and CDR2 is SQIVND (reference sequence). V gave up 5 bases and J gave up 0 bases, with 16 bases separating them. CDR3 length equals 17 residues. As DNA, the CDR3 is TGTGCCAGTAGTCCCTGGGGGGGGACAACGAACACCGGGGAGCTGTTTTTT. This encodes CASSPWGGTTNTGELFF.

Many counts were recorded for this clone. The V call is TRBV27, the J call TRBJ1-5; D is uncertain. Trimming cost V 5 bases and J 6 bases, with 11 bases left between them. The CDR3 is 13 residues long. Per the germline V gene, CDR1 is MNHEY and CDR2 is SMNVEV (reference sequence). The DNA of the CDR3 is TGTGCCAGCAGTCCAGTTTGGGGTCAGCCCCAGCATTTT. It yields the protein CASSPVWGQPQHF.

V gene TRBV5-1 combines with J gene TRBJ2-7; tentatively, D is TRBD1 (6 bases). The V gene lost 0 bases and the J gene lost 3 bases, with 16 bases spanning the gap. The CDR3 runs 16 residues. Germline V lookup: CDR1 SGHRS, CDR2 YFSETQ. CDR3 bases: TGCGCCAGCAGCTTGGCCCCGGACAGACCAGTCTACGAGCAGTACTTC. This translates into CASSLAPDRPVYEQYF.

This rearrangement joins TRBV20-1 to TRBJ1-2, with D tentatively TRBD1 (5 bases). V lost 0 bases, J lost 9 bases, and 14 bases lay in between. Germline values: CDR1 DFQATT, CDR2 SNEGSKA (reference sequence). There are 13 residues in the CDR3. CDR3: CSARDRKGISYTF. Written as DNA, the CDR3 is TGCAGTGCTAGAGATAGGAAGGGGATCAGCTACACCTTC.

This clone was seen repeatedly, ten times or more. This chain uses TRBV5-6 with TRBJ1-2; D unresolved. Germline loops: CDR1 SGHDT, CDR2 YYEEEE. The CDR3 runs to 14 residues. The germline V and J ends were trimmed by 1 base and 3 bases, with 10 bases remaining between them. The CDR3 DNA follows: TGTGCCAGCAGCTTGCGTTTGTTCCACTATGGCTACACCTTC. Its protein is CASSLRLFHYGYTF.

With regard to this clone: A much larger clonotype is one base distant, so this may be a read error. The chain employs TRBV20-1 and TRBJ2-1; D gene uncertain. Trimming shortened V by 5 bases and J by 7 bases, and 9 bases separated the two germline ends. CDR1 and CDR2 from the germline V gene are DFQATT and SNEGSKA (reference sequence). The CDR3 loop spans 11 amino acids. The CDR3: CSAGVRNEQFF. The CDR3 DNA reads TGCAGTGCTGGGGTGAGGAATGAGCAGTTCTTC.

The table lists this clone with a count of one. This rearrangement joins TRBV7-6 to TRBJ2-7; 16 nucleotides match TRBD2. Germline V gives CDR1 SGHVS, CDR2 FNYEAQ. The CDR3 is made up of 18 amino acids. Losses at the gene ends were 5 bases for V and 4 bases for J; bases not matched to a gene: 11. The CDR3 spells CASSVGLAGGTSGYEQYF. The CDR3 nucleotides are TGTGCCAGCAGCGTGGGACTAGCGGGGGGGACCTCCGGGTACGAGCAGTACTTC.

This clone was detected ten times or more. The genes are TRBV6-6 and TRBJ2-1; 8 bases match TRBD2. V shed 0 bases and J 4 bases; nucleotides not matched to a gene: 5. Germline V gene data show CDR1 as MNHNY and CDR2 as SVGAGI (reference sequence). CDR3 length equals 16 residues. This CDR3 reads CASSYSGGRLYNEQFF. In DNA form, the CDR3 reads TGTGCCAGCAGTTACTCGGGCGGGAGGCTGTACAATGAGCAGTTCTTC.

This clone has at least ten counts. The chain uses TRBV25-1 and TRBJ2-2; 14 bases are shared with TRBD2. This CDR3 has 16 residues. The V segment lost 5 bases and the J segment 6 bases; nucleotides outside the gene matches: 5. CDR1 is MGHDK and CDR2 is SYGVNS in the germline V gene. Here the CDR3 reads CASSPPGLAGAGELFF. The CDR3 nucleotides read TGTGCCAGCAGTCCCCCGGGACTAGCGGGGGCCGGGGAGCTGTTTTTT.

The sample holds many counts of this clone. The V call is TRBV27, the J call TRBJ1-2, with unresolved D. V was pared by 5 bases and J by 0 bases, with 4 bases between. This CDR3 is 12 amino acids long. Germline V lookup: CDR1 MNHEY, CDR2 SMNVEV (reference sequence). The DNA for the CDR3 is TGTGCCAGCAGTGGGACTAACTATGGCTACACCTTC. The encoded protein is CASSGTNYGYTF.

This clone was counted only a few times. The gene calls are TRBV9 and TRBJ1-1; D gene uncertain. Germline V gene lookup returns CDR1 SGDLS and CDR2 YYNGEE. This CDR3 region has 15 residues. V lost 4 bases and J lost 6, with 19 bases in between. This CDR3 is CASSSPWDPYAEAFF. The DNA for the CDR3 is TGTGCCAGCAGCTCCCCATGGGATCCCTACGCTGAAGCTTTCTTT. The full variable domain, completed using reference TRBV9 and TRBJ1-1, is DSGVTQTPKHLITATGQRVTLRCSPRSGDLSVYWYQQSLDQGLQFLIQYYNGEERAKGNILERFSAQQFPDLHSELNLSSLELGDSALYFCASSSPWDPYAEAFFGQGTRLTVV.

For this clone: Being one base from a much bigger clone, this may be a read error. The sample carries other DNA sequences with the same CDR3. V usage is TRBV9 and J usage is TRBJ2-1; 16 bases are a match to TRBD2. V lost 3 bases, J lost 4 bases, and 4 bases stayed unmatched. Per the germline V gene, CDR1 is SGDLS and CDR2 is YYNGEE. The CDR3 sequence is 17 residues long. The CDR3 region is CASSEGLAGGPYNEQFF. For the CDR3, the DNA is TGTGCCAGCAGCGAGGGACTAGCGGGAGGGCCATACAATGAGCAGTTCTTC.

This clone was recorded many times. The V gene is TRBV3-1, the J gene TRBJ2-3; possible D gene TRBD1, 6 bases. Trimming shortened V by 2 bases and J by 3 bases, and 12 bases separated the two germline ends. The V gene's germline CDR1 is LGHDT and CDR2 YNNKEL (reference sequence). This CDR3 has 15 amino acids. CDR3 region: CASSQSRGWTDTQYF. CDR3 coding DNA: TGTGCCAGCAGCCAATCGAGGGGGTGGACAGATACGCAGTATTTT.

This clone was recorded at least ten times. This chain connects TRBV3-1 to TRBJ1-5, with D possibly being TRBD1 (6 bases). The CDR3 has 14 residues. CDR1 and CDR2 (germline): LGHDT, YNNKEL (reference sequence). Trimming left V 4 bases short and J 2 bases short, with 9 bases between. The CDR3: CASSPTGGNQPQHF. CDR3 bases: TGTGCCAGCAGCCCGACAGGTGGCAATCAGCCCCAGCATTTT.

This clone was recorded at least ten times. The chain joins TRBV29-1 to TRBJ1-1; 7 bases match TRBD1. The CDR3 has 13 amino acids. V lost 7 bases, J lost 0 bases, and 5 bases stayed unmatched. Germline V lookup: CDR1 SQVTM, CDR2 ANQGSEA. The CDR3 nucleotides are TGCAGCGCGGTGGGACAGTTGAACACTGAAGCTTTCTTT. Translation gives CSAVGQLNTEAFF. The variable domain in full, with the rest retrieved from reference TRBV29-1 and TRBJ1-1, is SAVISQKPSRDICQRGTSLTIQCQVDSQVTMMFWYRQQPGQSLTLIATANQGSEATYESGFVIDKFPISRPNLTFSTLTVSNMSPEDSSIYLCSAVGQLNTEAFFGQGTRLTVV.

This clone was seen many times. This chain connects TRBV7-2 to TRBJ2-2; 9 nucleotides match TRBD2. Unmatched junction bases numbered 7, after V lost 5 bases and J lost 6 bases. The germline V gene has CDR1 SGHTA and CDR2 FQGNSA. The CDR3 is made up of 15 amino acids. The CDR3, as DNA: TGTGCCAGCAGCCAAACTAGCGGGTACGCCGGGGAGCTGTTTTTT. This sequence encodes CASSQTSGYAGELFF.

The chain links TRBV10-3 to TRBJ2-7; TRBD2 aligns across 7 bases. After removal of 10 bases from V and 7 bases from J, the junction contained 13 bases not matched to a gene. The CDR3 has 13 residues. Looked up from germline, CDR1 is ENHRY and CDR2 is SYGVKD. The CDR3 loop is CATSGSGRGEQYF. CDR3 bases: TGTGCCACCTCGGGCAGCGGGCGGGGGGAGCAGTACTTC.